These 10 T cell receptor beta chains came from one sample sequenced in a study of cytotoxic CD8 clonotypes in ibrutinib-treated CLL. Here immunoSEQ multiplex PCR was the method, and the copy in TCRdb shows in-frame clones only, minus some. The data show approximately 300,000 clones, almost 80% seen once. Sequenced material: PBMCs, taken before ibrutinib treatment. The receptors come from a human donor with chronic lymphocytic leukemia.

For this clone: Different DNA sequences within this sample yield the same CDR3. The rearrangement joins TRBV9 to TRBJ2-6, with unresolved D. The CDR3 spans 15 residues. The V end lost 0 bases, the J end lost 0 bases, and 4 bases lay between the germline ends. The germline V gene encodes CDR1 SGDLS and CDR2 YYNGEE. Here the CDR3 DNA reads TGTGCCAGCAGCGTAGTTAGCTCTGGGGCCAACGTCCTGACTTTC. Protein: CASSVVSSGANVLTF.

The chain carries TRBV27 and TRBJ2-1; 8 bases line up with TRBD2. V shed 3 bases, J shed 4 bases, and the junction held 5 bases outside the gene matches. Germline lookup yields CDR1 MNHEY and CDR2 SMNVEV (reference sequence). The CDR3 has 15 amino acids. The chain's CDR3 is CASSFGLAGYNEQFF. The CDR3 nucleotides read TGTGCCAGCAGTTTTGGTCTAGCGGGTTACAATGAGCAGTTCTTC.

This clone has a handful of counts. The rearrangement joins TRBV10-3 to TRBJ2-1; D is uncertain. This CDR3 is 12 amino acids long. V dropped 6 bases and J dropped 10 bases, with 13 bases sitting between them. Germline CDR1 and CDR2: ENHRY and SYGVKD. DNA for the CDR3: TGTGCCATCAGCCCCCGGTGGAGCGAGCAGTTCTTC. This gives the protein CAISPRWSEQFF.

The CDR3 DNA sequence: TGTGCCAGCAGTTACCCTAACAGAGATCAGCCCCAGCATTTT. Its translation: CASSYPNRDQPQHF. V usage is TRBV6-6 and J usage is TRBJ1-5; no clear D. Germline V gene sequence: CDR1 MNHNY, CDR2 SVGAGI (reference sequence). The CDR3 consists of 14 residues. V was trimmed by 2 bases and J by 5 bases, leaving 10 bases between them.

The chain recombines TRBV5-6 with TRBJ2-2; D ambiguous. This CDR3 contains 13 residues. Germline lookup yields CDR1 SGHDT and CDR2 YYEEEE. The V gene lost 2 bases and the J gene lost 7 bases, with 9 bases spanning the gap. The CDR3: CASSFVGVGELFF. The CDR3 nucleotides are TGTGCCAGCAGCTTTGTCGGAGTCGGGGAGCTGTTTTTT.

The V gene is TRBV25-1, the J gene TRBJ2-7; the match to TRBD2 covers 9 bases. Germline CDR1 is MGHDK and CDR2 is SYGVNS. This CDR3 is built from 15 residues. The V and J ends lost 4 bases and 0 bases, in that order; junction bases with no gene match: 4. CDR3 sequence (DNA): TGTGCCAGCAGTGCCCTAGCGGGAATCTCCTACGAGCAGTACTTC. It translates to CASSALAGISYEQYF.

The chain combines TRBV30 with TRBJ2-7; a weak D match, TRBD1 (6 bases). Germline assignment: CDR1 GTSNPN and CDR2 SVGIG (reference sequence). The CDR3 is made up of 16 amino acids. Trimming pared 1 base from V and 0 bases from J, leaving 16 bases between. The DNA for the CDR3 is TGTGCCTGGAGTGGATACAGGGTGGGCCCCTCCTACGAGCAGTACTTC. Its translation: CAWSGYRVGPSYEQYF.

Written as DNA, the CDR3 is TGCGCCAGCAGCTCGGGACAGGGTCAAGATACGCAGTATTTT. This encodes CASSSGQGQDTQYF. The chain carries TRBV5-1 and TRBJ2-3; TRBD1 matches at 9 bases. Germline V gene lookup returns CDR1 SGHRS and CDR2 YFSETQ. CDR3 length: 14 residues. Trimming at V came to 3 bases and at J to 5 bases, leaving 4 bases not matched to a gene.

V and J are TRBV28 and TRBJ2-7, with TRBD2 identical over 11 bases. Germline V CDR1 and CDR2: MDHEN, SYDVKM. This CDR3 contains 17 residues. After removal of 6 bases from V and 2 bases from J, the junction contained 12 bases not matched to a gene. CDR3 in amino acids: CASSLGTSGELTYEQYF. The DNA for the CDR3 is TGTGCCAGCAGCCTAGGGACTAGCGGTGAACTTACCTACGAGCAGTACTTC.

The chain employs TRBV7-2 and TRBJ2-7; TRBD1 aligns across 10 bases. Germline CDR1 and CDR2: SGHTA and FQGNSA. J gave up 7 bases and V 2 bases, and 5 bases lay outside the gene matches. The CDR3 loop spans 14 amino acids. As DNA, the CDR3 is TGTGCCAGCAGCTTAATAGGACAGGGGGATGAGCAGTACTTC. It yields the protein CASSLIGQGDEQYF.